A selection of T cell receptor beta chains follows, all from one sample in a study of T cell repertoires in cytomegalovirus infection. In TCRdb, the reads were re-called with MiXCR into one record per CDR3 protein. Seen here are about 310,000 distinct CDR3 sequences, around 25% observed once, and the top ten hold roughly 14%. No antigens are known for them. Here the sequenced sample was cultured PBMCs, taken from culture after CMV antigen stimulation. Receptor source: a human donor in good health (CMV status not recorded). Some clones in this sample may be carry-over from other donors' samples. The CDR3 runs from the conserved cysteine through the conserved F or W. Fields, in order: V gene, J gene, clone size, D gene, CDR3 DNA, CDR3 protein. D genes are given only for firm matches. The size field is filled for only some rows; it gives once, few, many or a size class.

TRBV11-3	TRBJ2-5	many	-	TGTGCCAGCAGCTTAGGTTTGGAGACCCAGTACTTC	CASSLGLETQYF
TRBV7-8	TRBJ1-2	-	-	TGTGCCAGCAGCTTAGGTGTAGGGGTCGGGTTCTATGGCTACACCTTC	CASSLGVGVGFYGYTF
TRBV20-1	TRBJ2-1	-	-	TGCAGTGCTAGAGGTGGGAGTTACAATGAGCAGTTCTTC	CSARGGSYNEQFF
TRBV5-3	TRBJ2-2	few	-	TGTGCCAGCAGCTTGTCTCAGCCCGGGGAGCTGTTTTTT	CASSLSQPGELFF
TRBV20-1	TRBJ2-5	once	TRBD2	TGCAGTGCTACGACCGGGACTAGCGAAGAGACCCAGTACTTC	CSATTGTSEETQYF
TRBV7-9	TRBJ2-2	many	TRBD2	TGTGCCAGCAGCCTAGCGGGAGGTGAGACCGGGGAGCTGTTTTTT	CASSLAGGETGELFF
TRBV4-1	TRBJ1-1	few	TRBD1	TGCGCCAGCAGCCTCTCTGAGACAGGGGGTGTTGGAGAAGCTTTCTTT	CASSLSETGGVGEAFF
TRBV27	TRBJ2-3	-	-	TGTGCCAGCAGAGATCGACCGTCCGTCGGGAGTACGCAGTATTTT	CASRDRPSVGSTQYF
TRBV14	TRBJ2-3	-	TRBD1	TGTGCCAGCAGCCAAGGGGACAGGGCCGCAGATACGCAGTATTTT	CASSQGDRAADTQYF
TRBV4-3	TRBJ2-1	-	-	TGCGCCAGCAGCCAAGAACCCGGGAACTACAATGAGCAGTTCTTC	CASSQEPGNYNEQFF
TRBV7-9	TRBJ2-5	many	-	TGTGCCAGCAGTAAGGCCCTCGGGTACCAAGAGACCCAGTACTTC	CASSKALGYQETQYF
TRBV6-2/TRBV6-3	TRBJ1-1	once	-	TGTGCCAGCAGTTACGCGACGCCTAACACTGAAGCTTTCTTT	CASSYATPNTEAFF
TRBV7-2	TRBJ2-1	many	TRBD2	TGTGCCAGCAGCTCAAGACTAGCGGGAGGTGGGCAGTTCTTC	CASSSRLAGGGQFF
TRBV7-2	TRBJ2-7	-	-	TGTGCCAGCAGTCAAACAGGGTTCTACGAGCAGTACTTC	CASSQTGFYEQYF
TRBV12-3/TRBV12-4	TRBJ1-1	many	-	TGTGCCAGCAGCCTAGACATACAGGGTGGCACTGAAGCTTTCTTT	CASSLDIQGGTEAFF
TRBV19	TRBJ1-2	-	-	TGTGCCAGTAGTCTCCTAGCCCCCTCCTCCTATGGCTACACCTTC	CASSLLAPSSYGYTF
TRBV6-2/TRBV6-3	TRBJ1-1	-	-	TGTGCCAGCAGTACCTGGGACACCCTGAACACTGAAGCTTTCTTT	CASSTWDTLNTEAFF
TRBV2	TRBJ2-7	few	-	TGTGCCAGCAGTGAGTTCCACGAGCAGTACTTC	CASSEFHEQYF
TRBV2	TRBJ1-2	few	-	TGTGCCAGCAGTAAAGGACGTGCCTCCTATGGCTACACCTTC	CASSKGRASYGYTF
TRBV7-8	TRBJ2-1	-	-	TGTGCCAGCAGCCTCGGAGGAACGAGGACCTACAATGAGCAGTTCTTC	CASSLGGTRTYNEQFF
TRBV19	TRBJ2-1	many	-	TGTGCCAGTAGTTTTCCCTTGGATTCAAGGACAAAGGGTGAGCAGTTCTTC	CASSFPLDSRTKGEQFF
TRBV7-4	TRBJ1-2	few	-	TGTGCCAGCGAGAAGTGGGGTCGGCACTATGGCTACACCTTC	CASEKWGRHYGYTF
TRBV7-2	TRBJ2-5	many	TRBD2	TGTGCCAGCAGTAGAAGTAGCGGGAGGGCCGGCGAGACCCAGTACTTC	CASSRSSGRAGETQYF
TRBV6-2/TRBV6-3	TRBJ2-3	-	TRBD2	TGTGCCAGCAGTTACTCGACTAGCGGGAGGCTCACAGATACGCAGTATTTT	CASSYSTSGRLTDTQYF
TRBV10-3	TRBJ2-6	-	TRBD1	TGTGCCATCAGTTTAGTAGGGGACAGGGGCTCTGGGGCCAACGTCCTGACTTTC	CAISLVGDRGSGANVLTF
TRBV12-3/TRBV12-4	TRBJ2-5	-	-	TGTGCCAGCAGTTTGGGGGACGCATATCGGACCCAGTACTTC	CASSLGDAYRTQYF
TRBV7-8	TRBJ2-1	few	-	TGTGCCACCGGGTATAATGAGCAGTTCTTC	CATGYNEQFF
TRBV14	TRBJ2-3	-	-	TGTGCCAGCAGCCCGCAGATGAGGGGTACAGATACGCAGTATTTT	CASSPQMRGTDTQYF
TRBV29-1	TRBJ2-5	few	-	TGCAGCGCGTTCCTCCAAGAGACCCAGTACTTC	CSAFLQETQYF